Following are 30 T cell receptor beta chains from one sample sequenced in a study of T cells in localized non-small cell lung cancer (dated by TCRdb to 2018 to 2020). The library was generated by the immunoSEQ multiplex PCR assay. Imported from immuneACCESS, the table was reduced by TCRdb to in-frame sequences with V and J called. These copies leave out some clones; in studies compared against another copy, an unresolved V gene accounts for under half, and the cause of the remainder is not known. This sample comprises 13,000 or so clones, roughly 86% of them detected only once. The top ten clones comprise less than 75% of the sample. Sample: peripheral blood, taken before any cancer treatment. The receptors were sampled from a male donor at least 60 years old with stage III lung adenocarcinoma.

V and J are TRBV6-5 and TRBJ1-5; no reliable D call. The V and J ends lost 2 bases and 0 bases respectively, with 8 bases between them. This CDR3 region has 15 residues. Germline V CDR1 and CDR2: MNHEY, SVGAGI. CDR3 in amino acids: CASSYTVYSNQPQHF. CDR3 DNA: TGTGCCAGCAGTTACACGGTTTATAGCAATCAGCCCCAGCATTTT.

This chain uses TRBV11-3 with TRBJ2-7; TRBD2 matches 12 bases. Germline CDR1 reads SGHNT; CDR2 reads YENEEA. The junction had 2 bases not matched to a gene; V was cut back by 5 bases and J by 6 bases. The CDR3 length is 13 residues. The CDR3 DNA sequence: TGTGCCAGCAGCCGACTAGCGGGAGCCGAGCAGTACTTC. Translation gives CASSRLAGAEQYF.

This chain connects TRBV7-2 to TRBJ2-2; no reliable D call. CDR3 length equals 12 residues. V shed 5 bases and J shed 7 bases, with 8 bases lying between them. Germline assignment: CDR1 SGHTA and CDR2 FQGNSA. CDR3 in amino acids: CASSPPVGELFF. DNA for the CDR3: TGTGCCAGCAGCCCCCCGGTCGGGGAGCTGTTTTTT.

The chain recombines TRBV7-2 with TRBJ1-1, with D possibly matching TRBD1 (6 bases). The V gene's germline CDR1 is SGHTA and CDR2 FQGNSA. This CDR3 has 15 amino acids. V lost 5 bases and J 0 bases, leaving 13 bases between the germline ends. The CDR3 bases are TGTGCCAGCAGCCTCTATGGGGGCCTGAACACTGAAGCTTTCTTT. It codes for CASSLYGGLNTEAFF.

The chain links TRBV6-6 to TRBJ2-7; D uncertain. The CDR3 sequence is 14 residues long. Looked up from germline, CDR1 is MNHNY and CDR2 is SVGAGI (reference sequence). The V end was cut by 6 bases, the J end by 5 bases, with 17 bases between. CDR3 sequence reads: CASSLQALKNEQYF. For the CDR3, the DNA is TGTGCCAGCAGCCTGCAAGCTCTCAAAAACGAGCAGTACTTC.

J is TRBJ1-2 and V is TRBV5-4; 7 bases fit TRBD1. CDR3 size: 14 residues. V shed 5 bases and J 8 bases; nucleotides not matched to a gene: 12. Germline-derived CDR1 and CDR2 are SGHNT and YYREEE (reference sequence). CDR3 bases: TGTGCCAGCAGGGTTAAGGGGGCGTATCCCGGCTACACCTTC. It is translated as CASRVKGAYPGYTF.

The V gene is TRBV6-6, the J gene TRBJ2-7; D is possibly TRBD2 (6 bases). The CDR3 has 14 residues. Per the germline V gene, CDR1 is MNHNY and CDR2 is SVGAGI (reference sequence). The ends were cut back, 0 bases at V and 5 bases at J, with 11 bases in the middle. Here the CDR3 reads CASSYSSPGDEQYF. CDR3 sequence (DNA): TGTGCCAGCAGTTACTCCAGTCCGGGGGACGAGCAGTACTTC.

By share, this clone counts as hyperexpanded. The chain couples TRBV5-6 to TRBJ2-2; D not resolved. Trimming took off 0 bases at V and 8 bases at J, with 5 bases between the two ends. Germline V gene lookup returns CDR1 SGHDT and CDR2 YYEEEE. The CDR3 consists of 12 residues. The CDR3 reads CASSLGRGELFF. DNA for the CDR3: TGTGCCAGCAGCTTGGGCAGAGGGGAGCTGTTTTTT.

The rearrangement uses TRBV11-3 and TRBJ2-3; TRBD2 aligns across 8 bases. The V segment lost 1 base and the J segment 4 bases; nucleotides outside the gene matches: 4. The germline gives CDR1 SGHNT, CDR2 YENEEA. The CDR3 runs to 15 residues. For the CDR3, the DNA is TGTGCCAGCAGCTTAGTGACGGGAGGGCCAGATACGCAGTATTTT. Its protein is CASSLVTGGPDTQYF.

This chain joins TRBV28 and TRBJ2-3; D might be TRBD2 (5 bases). The CDR3 is made up of 15 amino acids. Per germline, CDR1 MDHEN and CDR2 SYDVKM. V was pared by 6 bases and J by 6 bases, with 19 bases between. The CDR3 sequence: CASSLTWGVGDTQYF. The CDR3 DNA follows: TGTGCCAGCAGCCTTACGTGGGGAGTTGGGGATACGCAGTATTTT.

The chain uses TRBV12-2 and TRBJ1-5. TRBV12-2 is a pseudogene locus. The length of the CDR3 is 13 residues. This chain's CDR3 is CASRLRENQPQHF. Written as DNA, the CDR3 is TGTGCAAGTCGCTTACGGGAGAATCAGCCCCAGCATTTT.

The chain's CDR3 is CASSLGPTYYEQYF. CDR3 DNA sequence: TGTGCCAGCAGCTTAGGTCCTACCTACTACGAGCAGTACTTC. The chain carries TRBV7-8 and TRBJ2-7; no clear D gene. Per the germline V gene, CDR1 is SGHVS and CDR2 is FQNEAQ. V shed 1 base and J shed 3 bases, with 10 bases lying between them. This CDR3 region has 14 residues.

This chain uses TRBV6-6 with TRBJ2-3; D remains unclear. The CDR3 has 13 residues. V lost 10 bases and J lost 1, with 12 bases in between. Germline CDR1 MNHNY, CDR2 SVGAGI (reference sequence). The CDR3 sequence: CATRTSGTDTQYF. CDR3 nucleotides: TGTGCCACACGGACCTCTGGCACAGATACGCAGTATTTT.

The chain links TRBV30 to TRBJ2-7, with 10 bases fitting TRBD1. The CDR3 has 15 residues. V shed 0 bases, J shed 3 bases, and the junction held 5 bases outside the gene matches. Germline assignment: CDR1 GTSNPN and CDR2 SVGIG (reference sequence). CDR3 nucleotide sequence: TGTGCCTGGAGTGTCGGGACAGGGGTCATCTACGAGCAGTACTTC. It specifies CAWSVGTGVIYEQYF. The full variable domain, with the rest looked up from reference TRBV30 and TRBJ2-7, is SQTIHQWPATLVQPVGSPLSLECTVEGTSNPNLYWYRQAAGRGLQLLFYSVGIGQISSEVPQNLSASRPQDRQFILSSKKLLLSDSGFYLCAWSVGTGVIYEQYFGPGTRLTVT.

This clone was seen only a few times. The V gene is TRBV21-1, the J gene TRBJ2-5; TRBD1, as called in the table, went unchecked against the DNA. TRBV21-1 is termed a pseudogene. The CDR3 runs to 17 residues. The CDR3 sequence: CAISGVCRDRGRKTQYF. DNA for the CDR3: TGTGCCATTTCGGGAGTATGCCGGGACAGGGGGAGGAAGACCCAGTACTTC.

For this clone: One end of the junction fails to match germline, which may point to a read error. V and J are TRBV30 and TRBJ2-5; D could derive from TRBD1 or TRBD2 (5 bases each). Per germline, CDR1 GTSNPN and CDR2 SVGIG (reference sequence). The CDR3 length is 13 residues. The CDR3 loop reads CAWSLGDQEAQYF. The DNA of the CDR3 is TGTGCCTGGAGTCTCGGGGACCAAGAGGCCCAGTACTTC.

This sequence joins TRBV7-9 and TRBJ1-4, with unresolved D. The V end lost 3 bases, the J end lost 4 bases, and 6 bases lay between the germline ends. The germline CDR1 and CDR2 sequences are SEHNR and FQNEAQ (reference sequence). The CDR3 extends over 13 amino acids. CDR3 amino acids: CASSLSGNEKLFF. CDR3 DNA: TGTGCCAGCAGCTTGAGCGGTAATGAAAAACTGTTTTTT.

The chain is built from TRBV19 and TRBJ2-5, with D tentatively TRBD1 (7 bases). Germline V gene lookup returns CDR1 LNHDA and CDR2 SQIVND (reference sequence). Trimming shortened V by 5 bases and J by 5 bases, and 12 bases separated the two germline ends. This CDR3 region has 13 residues. The CDR3 region has the DNA TGTGCCAGTAGTGGACAGGCGGGGGAGACCCAGTACTTC. Translation gives CASSGQAGETQYF.

The chain carries TRBV6-1 and TRBJ2-1; D not certain. The V gene's germline CDR1 is MNHNS and CDR2 SASEGT. Deletions cut 1 base from V and 0 bases from J, with 7 bases between. CDR3 length: 15 residues. The CDR3, as DNA: TGTGCCAGCAGTGAAGGTCCAAGCTCCTACAATGAGCAGTTCTTC. Translating gives CASSEGPSSYNEQFF.

The rearrangement links TRBV15 to TRBJ1-2, with no clear D. Trimming removed 0 bases from V and 5 bases from J, with 7 bases in between. The CDR3 length is 13 residues. CDR1 is LNHNV and CDR2 is YYDKDF in the germline V gene (reference sequence). CDR3 DNA: TGTGCCACCAGCAGAGATCAGGTTTATGGCTACACCTTC. Protein: CATSRDQVYGYTF.

This chain uses TRBV18 with TRBJ2-1; D perhaps matches TRBD1 (5 bases). The CDR3 totals 16 residues. V lost 3 bases and J lost 0, with 12 bases in between. CDR1 and CDR2 from the germline V gene are KGHSH and LQKENI. Here the CDR3 reads CASSPMGQSSYNEQFF. CDR3 DNA: TGTGCCAGCTCACCCATGGGGCAGAGCTCCTACAATGAGCAGTTCTTC.

This chain uses TRBV5-1 with TRBJ1-1, with D possibly matching TRBD1 (5 bases). The CDR3 loop spans 15 amino acids. Germline loops: CDR1 SGHRS, CDR2 YFSETQ. V was shortened by 0 bases and J by 7 bases, with 16 bases between the two germline ends. CDR3 bases: TGCGCCAGCAGCTTGGAGACCCAGGGTTTGCGTGAAGCTTTCTTT. This gives the protein CASSLETQGLREAFF.

The CDR3 reads CASSYSGQDYGYTF. The CDR3, as DNA: TGTGCCAGCAGTTACAGTGGGCAGGACTATGGCTACACCTTC. The chain has TRBV6-5 and TRBJ1-2; no definite D call. V was trimmed by 2 bases and J by 3 bases, leaving 10 bases between them. There are 14 residues in the CDR3. Germline V gene data show CDR1 as MNHEY and CDR2 as SVGAGI.

The chain recombines TRBV28 with TRBJ2-5; D is ambiguous. The V end lost 2 bases, the J end lost 2 bases, and 12 bases lay between the germline ends. Germline lookup yields CDR1 MDHEN and CDR2 SYDVKM. This CDR3 spans 15 amino acids. The CDR3 nucleotides read TGTGCCAGCAGTTTAAGTAGGGTAGGGCAAGAGACCCAGTACTTC. Protein sequence: CASSLSRVGQETQYF.

This clone has just one count. This chain connects TRBV18 to TRBJ1-4, with no clear D. The germline gives CDR1 KGHSH, CDR2 LQKENI. This CDR3 contains 12 residues. V was cut by 0 bases and J by 16 bases, with 12 bases left in between. CDR3 region: CASSPPGRPPFF. In DNA, the CDR3 is TGTGCCAGCTCACCACCTGGACGGCCACCGTTTTTT.

This chain uses TRBV5-1 with TRBJ1-2; TRBD1 matches 7 bases. CDR3 length equals 15 residues. Germline assignment: CDR1 SGHRS and CDR2 YFSETQ. V was pared by 0 bases and J by 4 bases, with 6 bases of the junction left unmatched. CDR3 sequence: CASSLEGGRPYGYTF. CDR3 in DNA: TGCGCCAGCAGCTTGGAAGGGGGCCGACCCTATGGCTACACCTTC.

This clone was detected a few times. The chain combines TRBV7-9 with TRBJ2-2; D is undetermined. The germline V and J ends were trimmed by 6 bases and 2 bases, with 10 bases remaining between them. The CDR3 contains 14 residues. CDR1 SEHNR and CDR2 FQNEAQ come from the germline V gene (reference sequence). CDR3 residues: CASRYWSNTGELFF. DNA for the CDR3: TGTGCCAGCAGGTATTGGAGCAACACCGGGGAGCTGTTTTTT.

The chain recombines TRBV7-9 with TRBJ1-6; maybe TRBD1 (5 bases). Germline CDR1 is SEHNR and CDR2 is FQNEAQ (reference sequence). The CDR3 runs to 15 residues. V lost 4 bases to trimming and J lost 8 bases, with 15 bases between them. Here the CDR3 reads CASSSAQDGHSPLHF. The CDR3 DNA reads as TGTGCCAGCAGCTCCGCACAGGATGGGCATTCACCCCTCCACTTT.

This chain links TRBV2 with TRBJ1-3; 7 bases are a match to TRBD1. The CDR3 has 13 residues. The germline V gene has CDR1 SNHLY and CDR2 FYNNEI. V lost 6 bases and J lost 4; bases outside the gene matches: 3. The CDR3 reads CASSGTAGNTIYF. CDR3 nucleotides: TGTGCCAGCAGCGGGACAGCCGGAAACACCATATATTTT.

CDR3 nucleotides: TGTGCCACCTTAAGGGAGAGCGACACTGAAGCTTTCTTT. Protein sequence: CATLRESDTEAFF. This chain links TRBV7-9 with TRBJ1-1; D gene uncertain. The CDR3 sequence is 13 residues long. V dropped 10 bases and J dropped 3 bases, with 15 bases sitting between them. CDR1 and CDR2 from the germline V gene are SEHNR and FQNEAQ (reference sequence).